The 32 T cell receptor beta chains listed next were all sequenced from one sample in a study of identical twins. TCRdb called the 5' RACE reads again in MiXCR, with one record for every CDR3 protein. This sample has approximately 500,000 distinct CDR3 sequences; approximately 24% occur once, and the top ten carry about 3%. This sample also belongs to another study, concerning T cells expressing NK-cell markers.

Sequenced: CD4+ T cells sorted from blood. The origin of the receptors is a woman aged 18-29 years in good health.

This clonotype turned up a few times. J is TRBJ2-7 and V is TRBV6-5, with TRBD2 as a possible D gene (6 bases). The CDR3 has 11 amino acids. Trimming pared 2 bases from V and 7 bases from J, leaving 6 bases between. The V gene's germline CDR1 is MNHEY and CDR2 SVGAGI. CDR3 coding DNA: TGTGCCAGCAGTTACCGGGAGGAGCAGTACTTC. It translates to CASSYREEQYF.

V is TRBV7-9 and J is TRBJ2-7; 7 nucleotides align to TRBD2. The V segment lost 6 bases and the J segment 2 bases; nucleotides outside the gene matches: 7. Germline CDR1 and CDR2: SEHNR and FQNEAQ (reference sequence). This CDR3 region has 14 residues. CDR3 in DNA: TGTGCCAGCAGTAAGGGCGGGAGAGCCTACGAGCAGTACTTC. It specifies CASSKGGRAYEQYF.

This clonotype was seen only a few times. J is TRBJ2-7 and V is TRBV6-1; D not resolved. Trimming shortened V by 5 bases and J by 1 base, and 12 bases separated the two germline ends. The CDR3 is made up of 14 amino acids. The germline V gene encodes CDR1 MNHNS and CDR2 SASEGT. CDR3 loop: CASSPRAESYEQYF. The CDR3, as DNA: TGTGCCAGCAGTCCACGGGCAGAATCCTACGAGCAGTACTTC.

J is TRBJ2-5 and V is TRBV5-1, with 10 bases identical to TRBD2. The CDR3 totals 16 residues. Germline CDR1 is SGHRS and CDR2 is YFSETQ. The ends lost 4 bases at V and 7 bases at J; junction bases unmatched: 13. DNA for the CDR3: TGCGCCAGCAGCCTGCTAGCGGGAGATGGGCTGGGGACCCAGTACTTC. It translates to CASSLLAGDGLGTQYF. Complete variable domain (other parts from reference TRBV5-1 and TRBJ2-5): KAGVTQTPRYLIKTRGQQVTLSCSPISGHRSVSWYQQTPGQGLQFLFEYFSETQRNKGNFPGRFSGRQFSNSRSEMNVSTLELGDSALYLCASSLLAGDGLGTQYFGPGTRLLVL.

The chain recombines TRBV5-1 with TRBJ1-2; 7 nucleotides agree with TRBD1. Germline loops: CDR1 SGHRS, CDR2 YFSETQ. J lost 8 bases, V lost 0 bases, and 4 bases had no gene match. The length of the CDR3 is 13 residues. CDR3 in amino acids: CASSLEGGRGYTF. CDR3 DNA: TGCGCCAGCAGCTTGGAAGGGGGCCGCGGCTACACCTTC.

The chain joins TRBV20-1 to TRBJ1-1, with D possibly matching TRBD1 (6 bases). CDR3 length equals 15 residues. V dropped 0 bases and J dropped 11 bases, with 22 bases sitting between them. Germline V lookup: CDR1 DFQATT, CDR2 SNEGSKA (reference sequence). The CDR3 region is CSARDPQGKIGGAFF. In nucleotides, the CDR3 is TGCAGTGCTAGAGATCCACAGGGAAAAATCGGAGGGGCTTTCTTT.

This sequence joins TRBV27 and TRBJ1-2; 8 bases are shared with TRBD1. This CDR3 has 16 amino acids. Germline CDR1 is MNHEY and CDR2 is SMNVEV (reference sequence). V dropped 5 bases and J dropped 0; count of bases not matched to a gene: 8. The CDR3 bases are TGTGCCAGCAGTGAAGGGACAGGTTACTCTAACTATGGCTACACCTTC. It yields the protein CASSEGTGYSNYGYTF.

This clonotype was observed at least ten times. J is TRBJ1-5 and V is TRBV10-3; unclear D gene. The CDR3 contains 12 residues. The germline V gene has CDR1 ENHRY and CDR2 SYGVKD. Trimming left V 6 bases short and J 7 bases short, with 10 bases between. The CDR3 sequence: CAIRPEGQPQHF. For the CDR3, the DNA is TGTGCCATCAGACCAGAGGGCCAGCCCCAGCATTTT.

This clonotype came up a few times. The genes are TRBV10-3 and TRBJ2-1; 13 nucleotides line up with TRBD2. Trimming took 10 bases from V and 9 from J; bases not matched to a gene: 6. Germline loops: CDR1 ENHRY, CDR2 SYGVKD. The CDR3 runs 13 residues. Here the CDR3 reads CARRRTSGGEQFF. For the CDR3, the DNA is TGTGCCAGACGGCGGACTAGCGGGGGTGAGCAGTTCTTC.

This clonotype was observed a handful of times. The CDR3 DNA reads as TGTGCCAGCTCACCCCCGGACAGGGGCAATCAGCCCCAGCATTTT. Translated, it gives CASSPPDRGNQPQHF. The chain employs TRBV18 and TRBJ1-5, with 8 bases identical to TRBD1. Germline CDR1 and CDR2: KGHSH and LQKENI. V gave up 3 bases and J gave up 2 bases; unmatched junction bases: 3. The CDR3 is 15 residues long.

The rearrangement links TRBV5-1 to TRBJ2-1; 10 bases line up with TRBD2. The CDR3 extends over 15 amino acids. V trimming: 1 base; J trimming: 5 bases; junction bases outside the gene matches: 3. Germline CDR1 is SGHRS and CDR2 is YFSETQ. The CDR3 DNA sequence: TGCGCCAGCAGCTTGTTTCTAGCGGGAGACAATGAGCAGTTCTTC. It is translated as CASSLFLAGDNEQFF.

This rearrangement joins TRBV7-6 to TRBJ2-7; a weak D match, TRBD1 (7 bases). V lost 2 bases, J lost 3 bases, and 14 bases lay in between. This CDR3 contains 15 residues. Looked up from germline, CDR1 is SGHVS and CDR2 is FNYEAQ. The CDR3 here is CASSLQGGNSYEQYF. The CDR3 DNA follows: TGTGCCAGCAGCTTACAGGGGGGCAATAGCTACGAGCAGTACTTC.

The genes are TRBV10-2 and TRBJ2-2; 8 positions agree with TRBD2. Per germline, CDR1 WSHSY and CDR2 SAAADI. The trim removed 4 bases at V and 8 bases at J, leaving 12 bases unmatched. CDR3 size: 16 residues. Here the CDR3 reads CASSVRGRTPRGELFF. As DNA, the CDR3 is TGCGCCAGCAGTGTACGCGGGAGGACACCAAGGGGGGAGCTGTTTTTT.

This clonotype was picked up a small number of times. The chain has TRBV24-1 and TRBJ2-1; TRBD2 agrees at 9 bases. J lost 0 bases, V lost 4 bases, and 12 bases had no gene match. CDR1 and CDR2 (germline): KGHDR, SFDVKD. The CDR3 sequence is 19 residues long. CDR3 coding DNA: TGTGCCACCAGTGACTCCGGGACTAGCAAACCCCACTCCTACAATGAGCAGTTCTTC. Its protein product is CATSDSGTSKPHSYNEQFF.

V and J are TRBV11-2 and TRBJ2-2; D unclear. Germline V gene lookup returns CDR1 SGHAT and CDR2 FQNNGV. V was trimmed by 1 base and J by 3 bases, leaving 6 bases between them. CDR3 length: 14 residues. CDR3 in amino acids: CASSLGLHTGELFF. CDR3 nucleotide sequence: TGTGCCAGCAGCTTAGGGCTTCACACCGGGGAGCTGTTTTTT. Combining the CDR3 with reference TRBV11-2 and TRBJ2-2 gives the whole variable domain EAGVAQSPRYKIIEKRQSVAFWCNPISGHATLYWYQQILGQGPKLLIQFQNNGVVDDSQLPKDRFSAERLKGVDSTLKIQPAKLEDSAVYLCASSLGLHTGELFFGEGSRLTVL.

The chain carries TRBV14 and TRBJ2-1; 8 bases line up with TRBD1. Germline CDR1 and CDR2: SGHDN and FVKESK. V gave up 4 bases and J gave up 7 bases; unmatched junction bases: 9. The length of the CDR3 is 15 residues. In DNA, the CDR3 is TGTGCCAGCAGCCTCAGGGGGCTCGATAGAAATGAGCAGTTCTTC. Its protein is CASSLRGLDRNEQFF.

This clonotype came up a few times. The chain uses TRBV10-3 and TRBJ2-2; D is perhaps TRBD1 or TRBD2 (5 bases each). The germline V gene has CDR1 ENHRY and CDR2 SYGVKD. The germline V and J ends were trimmed by 8 bases and 3 bases, with 13 bases remaining between them. The CDR3 totals 14 residues. The CDR3 is CAISGRGDTGELFF. In DNA form, the CDR3 reads TGTGCCATCTCGGGGCGTGGGGACACCGGGGAGCTGTTTTTT.

The gene calls are TRBV6-6 and TRBJ2-7; D possibly corresponds to TRBD2 (5 bases). The CDR3 length is 13 residues. V gave up 6 bases and J gave up 3 bases, with 12 bases separating them. Germline lookup yields CDR1 MNHNY and CDR2 SVGAGI (reference sequence). This CDR3 reads CASSPAAGYEQYF. As DNA, the CDR3 is TGTGCCAGCAGCCCGGCGGCGGGCTACGAGCAGTACTTC.

The CDR3 DNA sequence: TGCGCCAGCAGCTTGGCCGGACTAGCGGATCACAAAAACATTCAGTACTTC. It yields the protein CASSLAGLADHKNIQYF. This chain links TRBV5-1 with TRBJ2-4, with 10 bases that match TRBD2. V was clipped by 0 bases and J by 3 bases; unmatched bases: 6. The germline gives CDR1 SGHRS, CDR2 YFSETQ. The CDR3 sequence is 17 residues long.

The chain has TRBV20-1 and TRBJ2-2; 8 bases match TRBD2. V lost 2 bases to trimming and J lost 0 bases; unmatched junction nucleotides: 8. Germline loops: CDR1 DFQATT, CDR2 SNEGSKA (reference sequence). The CDR3 spans 17 residues. CDR3 in DNA: TGCAGTGCTAGACCCCCCCGAGCGGGGGCGAACACCGGGGAGCTGTTTTTT. This translates into CSARPPRAGANTGELFF.

This clonotype has only a few counts. The chain recombines TRBV12-3 or TRBV12-4 with TRBJ2-7; TRBD1 matches 9 bases. Unmatched junction bases numbered 12, after V lost 7 bases and J lost 5 bases. The length of the CDR3 is 15 residues. For the CDR3, the DNA is TGTGCCAGCACCAACCCGGGACAGGGTAGAGACGAGCAGTACTTC. Residues: CASTNPGQGRDEQYF.

CDR3 in amino acids: CSARDEGGSTEAFF. For the CDR3, the DNA is TGCAGTGCTAGAGATGAAGGAGGGAGCACTGAAGCTTTCTTT. The gene calls are TRBV20-1 and TRBJ1-1; no reliable D call. Germline assignment: CDR1 DFQATT and CDR2 SNEGSKA (reference sequence). The length of the CDR3 is 14 residues. The V end lost 0 bases, the J end lost 4 bases, and 12 bases lay between the germline ends.

This clonotype occurred many times. The chain has TRBV10-1 and TRBJ2-7; a weak D match, TRBD1 (5 bases). The CDR3 sequence is 9 residues long. Germline V gives CDR1 WNHNN, CDR2 SYGVQD (reference sequence). CDR3 protein: CASSPDTVV. The DNA of the CDR3 is TGCGCCAGCAGTCCGGACACTGTAGTC.

The CDR3 sequence: CSAWVRTSGFF. The CDR3 region has the DNA TGCAGCGCCTGGGTTAGAACTAGCGGGTTCTTC. The gene calls are TRBV29-1 and TRBJ2-1; TRBD2 aligns across 8 bases. With V trimmed by 7 bases and J by 15 bases, 11 bases remained unmatched. Germline-derived CDR1 and CDR2 are SQVTM and ANQGSEA. The CDR3 extends over 11 amino acids.

The J gene is TRBJ2-7, the V gene TRBV6-5; D gene ambiguous. Germline lookup yields CDR1 MNHEY and CDR2 SVGAGI. The CDR3 spans 14 residues. V was pared by 4 bases and J by 2 bases, with 12 bases between. This CDR3 reads CASSSIGRTYEQYF. The CDR3 DNA follows: TGTGCCAGCAGTTCTATCGGCCGAACCTACGAGCAGTACTTC.

This clonotype has more than one count but fewer than ten. The gene calls are TRBV6-5 and TRBJ2-7; a possible D gene is TRBD1 (6 bases). Germline CDR1 reads MNHEY; CDR2 reads SVGAGI. Trimming pared 4 bases from V and 4 bases from J, leaving 14 bases between. This CDR3 has 14 amino acids. The DNA for the CDR3 is TGTGCCAGCAGTTTCGTCCCCGGGACATACGAGCAGTACTTC. This sequence encodes CASSFVPGTYEQYF.

This clonotype was seen only a few times. The gene calls are TRBV14 and TRBJ1-5; D call uncertain. Germline V gives CDR1 SGHDN, CDR2 FVKESK. The V end was cut by 6 bases, the J end by 0 bases, with 9 bases between. The CDR3 loop spans 14 amino acids. CDR3: CASSRSYSNQPQHF. The CDR3 DNA is TGTGCCAGCAGTCGAAGTTATAGCAATCAGCCCCAGCATTTT.

The chain couples TRBV7-6 to TRBJ2-1, with D perhaps matching TRBD2 (5 bases). The germline gives CDR1 SGHVS, CDR2 FNYEAQ. The CDR3 is made up of 16 amino acids. Trimming removed 2 bases at V and 0 bases at J, with 11 bases between. CDR3 in DNA: TGTGCCAGCAGCTTAAGTAGAGGGAGCTCCTACAATGAGCAGTTCTTC. Protein sequence: CASSLSRGSSYNEQFF.

The chain recombines TRBV30 with TRBJ2-7; D may be TRBD2 (5 bases). Germline assignment: CDR1 GTSNPN and CDR2 SVGIG (reference sequence). The CDR3 is 15 amino acids. V lost 1 base to trimming and J lost 0 bases, with 13 bases between them. DNA for the CDR3: TGTGCCTGGAGTGGAATGAGGGCAGCCTCCTACGAGCAGTACTTC. Translated, it gives CAWSGMRAASYEQYF.

This clonotype was observed a handful of times. This chain links TRBV11-2 with TRBJ2-7, with 7 bases that match TRBD1. J was trimmed by 0 bases and V by 2 bases; bases with no gene match: 4. Germline V gene lookup returns CDR1 SGHAT and CDR2 FQNNGV. The CDR3 totals 15 residues. This CDR3 is CASSLIQGVSYEQYF. In nucleotides, the CDR3 is TGTGCCAGCAGCTTAATTCAGGGGGTCTCCTACGAGCAGTACTTC.

A few counts support this clonotype. The chain couples TRBV11-2 to TRBJ2-5; 11 bases map to TRBD2. The ends lost 2 bases at V and 7 bases at J; junction bases unmatched: 18. Germline V lookup: CDR1 SGHAT, CDR2 FQNNGV. This CDR3 is 19 amino acids long. The chain's CDR3 is CASSLMVAGGSGLMGTQYF. Written as DNA, the CDR3 is TGTGCCAGCAGCTTAATGGTAGCGGGGGGGTCTGGTCTAATGGGGACCCAGTACTTC.

V and J are TRBV20-1 and TRBJ1-6; 7 positions match TRBD1. Looked up from germline, CDR1 is DFQATT and CDR2 is SNEGSKA (reference sequence). The V and J ends lost 4 bases and 5 bases, in that order; junction bases with no gene match: 2. The CDR3 sequence is 13 residues long. CDR3 amino acids: CSATGTDNSPLHF. The CDR3 nucleotides are TGCAGTGCTACAGGGACAGATAATTCACCCCTCCACTTT.